One and the same sample provided the 17 T cell receptor beta chains below, sequenced in a study of identical twins. TCRdb processed the 5' RACE reads anew with MiXCR; each CDR3 protein has one entry. The data contain about 530,000 distinct CDR3 sequences, 20% to 25% of them singletons. The data also belong to a second study, concerning yellow fever vaccine responses in identical twins.

Sequenced input: CD4+ T cells sorted from blood. The origin of the receptors is a woman younger than 30 in good health.

This clonotype was recorded a few times. The rearrangement links TRBV12-3 or TRBV12-4 to TRBJ2-1; 8 bases match TRBD2. The CDR3 has 19 residues. The ends lost 1 base at V and 3 bases at J; junction bases unmatched: 14. Here the CDR3 reads CASSLDLAGGETNYNEQFF. The CDR3 nucleotides read TGTGCCAGCAGTTTAGATTTGGCGGGAGGCGAAACAAACTACAATGAGCAGTTCTTC.

V usage is TRBV5-6 and J usage is TRBJ2-2, with TRBD2 identical over 8 bases. Looked up from germline, CDR1 is SGHDT and CDR2 is YYEEEE. Trimming at V came to 4 bases and at J to 1 base, leaving 15 bases not matched to a gene. The CDR3 is 19 residues long. The CDR3 coding sequence is TGTGCCAGCAGCCCCTTTCCCTTGGTAGCGGGAAGGAACACCGGGGAGCTGTTTTTT. Translation gives CASSPFPLVAGRNTGELFF.

The chain links TRBV3-1 to TRBJ1-1; no clear D. Germline V gene sequence: CDR1 LGHDT, CDR2 YNNKEL (reference sequence). Trimming stripped 4 bases from V and 4 bases from J, with 13 bases between. CDR3 length equals 14 residues. DNA of the CDR3: TGTGCCAGCAGCCCGAAGCACGGAGGCACTGAAGCTTTCTTT. Translating gives CASSPKHGGTEAFF. Looking up the rest from reference TRBV3-1 and TRBJ1-1 gives the full variable domain: DTAVSQTPKYLVTQMGNDKSIKCEQNLGHDTMYWYKQDSKKFLKIMFSYNNKELIINETVPNRFSPKSPDKAHLNLHINSLELGDSAVYFCASSPKHGGTEAFFGQGTRLTVV.

There are a few counts of this clonotype. The chain uses TRBV7-9 and TRBJ1-1; no clear D. In germline, CDR1 is SEHNR, CDR2 FQNEAQ (reference sequence). CDR3 length: 15 residues. V dropped 6 bases and J dropped 5 bases, with 19 bases sitting between them. The CDR3 protein is CASSHFPGSVTEAFF. CDR3 nucleotide sequence: TGTGCCAGCAGTCATTTTCCGGGATCGGTTACTGAAGCTTTCTTT.

This clonotype came up a few times. The rearrangement joins TRBV20-1 to TRBJ2-3, with D possibly matching TRBD1 (6 bases). Germline values: CDR1 DFQATT, CDR2 SNEGSKA (reference sequence). The CDR3 length is 15 residues. V lost 4 bases, J lost 5 bases, and 19 bases lay in between. CDR3 amino acids: CSATRTGLRGDTQYF. DNA for the CDR3: TGCAGTGCTACAAGAACAGGGTTACGGGGAGATACGCAGTATTTT.

The CDR3 DNA is TGTGCCAGCAGCCAAGATCGGGTAGCAAGGAGAGATACGCAGTATTTT. This codes for CASSQDRVARRDTQYF. This sequence joins TRBV3-1 and TRBJ2-3; D is uncertain. The germline V gene has CDR1 LGHDT and CDR2 YNNKEL (reference sequence). V was shortened by 0 bases and J by 5 bases, with 15 bases between the two germline ends. CDR3 length: 16 residues.

A few counts support this clonotype. The V and J genes are TRBV5-1 and TRBJ2-6; TRBD1 aligns across 10 bases. V lost 4 bases and J lost 4; bases outside the gene matches: 11. The CDR3 contains 18 residues. CDR1 and CDR2 (germline): SGHRS, YFSETQ. DNA for the CDR3: TGCGCCAGCAGCCGGGAATGGGACAGGGGTACAGGGGCCAACGTCCTGACTTTC. Protein: CASSREWDRGTGANVLTF.

Ten or more counts support this clonotype. J is TRBJ2-2 and V is TRBV5-1; D call uncertain. CDR3 length equals 14 residues. The V gene lost 2 bases and the J gene lost 0 bases, with 5 bases spanning the gap. Germline V lookup: CDR1 SGHRS, CDR2 YFSETQ. CDR3 sequence: CASSLDANTGELFF. The CDR3 DNA is TGCGCCAGCAGCTTAGACGCGAACACCGGGGAGCTGTTTTTT.

This clonotype was counted only a few times. V usage is TRBV29-1 and J usage is TRBJ2-1, with 10 bases aligning to TRBD1. CDR3 length: 14 amino acids. Trimming took 4 bases from V and 7 from J; bases not matched to a gene: 7. Germline V lookup: CDR1 SQVTM, CDR2 ANQGSEA. The CDR3 region has the DNA TGCAGCGTTGGGGGACAGGGGATTTGGAATGAGCAGTTCTTC. Translated: CSVGGQGIWNEQFF.

This clonotype was recorded at least ten times. The genes are TRBV29-1 and TRBJ2-7; a possible D gene is TRBD2 (6 bases). CDR1 is SQVTM, CDR2 ANQGSEA, per germline. The CDR3 covers 13 residues. Trimming pared 6 bases from V and 1 base from J, leaving 13 bases between. The CDR3 protein is CSVLRDLSYEQYF. DNA for the CDR3: TGCAGCGTCCTCCGGGACTTATCCTACGAGCAGTACTTC.

CDR3 bases: TGTGCCATCAGTGATGACAGCCGACTAGGGGGCTACACCTTC. It specifies CAISDDSRLGGYTF. The chain recombines TRBV10-3 with TRBJ1-2; maybe TRBD1 (5 bases). The CDR3 runs 14 residues. Germline V gene lookup returns CDR1 ENHRY and CDR2 SYGVKD. Trimming stripped 3 bases from V and 8 bases from J, with 16 bases between.

The rearrangement joins TRBV12-3 or TRBV12-4 to TRBJ2-2, with 8 bases that match TRBD1. The CDR3 sequence is 15 residues long. With V trimmed by 4 bases and J by 7 bases, 8 bases remained unmatched. Written as DNA, the CDR3 is TGTGCCAGCAGTTCCAGGGGGCTGGCTGGCGGGGAGCTGTTTTTT. Translated, it gives CASSSRGLAGGELFF.

This clonotype was counted a few times. J is TRBJ1-2 and V is TRBV20-1, with D perhaps matching TRBD1 (5 bases). Germline lookup yields CDR1 DFQATT and CDR2 SNEGSKA (reference sequence). The CDR3 consists of 13 residues. V shed 3 bases and J shed 5 bases, with 13 bases lying between them. CDR3 loop: CSASLSEGYGYTF. CDR3 in DNA: TGCAGTGCTAGTCTGTCAGAGGGGTATGGCTACACCTTC.

This clonotype has just a few counts. The chain couples TRBV9 to TRBJ2-7; 12 bases are a match to TRBD2. Trimming removed 1 base from V and 4 bases from J; junction bases left unmatched: 3. Germline V CDR1 and CDR2: SGDLS, YYNGEE. The CDR3 totals 15 residues. The CDR3 spells CASSVLAGGVYEQYF. Written as DNA, the CDR3 is TGTGCCAGCAGCGTACTAGCGGGAGGGGTTTACGAGCAGTACTTC. The entire variable domain, with the rest obtained from reference TRBV9 and TRBJ2-7, is as follows: DSGVTQTPKHLITATGQRVTLRCSPRSGDLSVYWYQQSLDQGLQFLIQYYNGEERAKGNILERFSAQQFPDLHSELNLSSLELGDSALYFCASSVLAGGVYEQYFGPGTRLTVT.

In nucleotides, the CDR3 is TGTGCCAGCAGCTTGGCGGGGGCAGGGGATATTTTTGAGCAGTTCTTC. Translated, it gives CASSLAGAGDIFEQFF. This chain uses TRBV5-5 with TRBJ2-1; either TRBD1 or TRBD2 may fit D (6 bases each). The CDR3 has 16 residues. V lost 0 bases and J lost 9, with 19 bases in between. From germline, CDR1 is SGHKS and CDR2 YYEKEE (reference sequence).

A few counts support this clonotype. The rearrangement links TRBV29-1 to TRBJ1-2, with D unclear. Germline V gene lookup returns CDR1 SQVTM and CDR2 ANQGSEA. The length of the CDR3 is 12 residues. Deletions cut 4 bases from V and 4 bases from J, with 10 bases between. The CDR3 loop reads CSVVIQSYGYTF. The CDR3 nucleotides read TGCAGCGTTGTGATCCAGAGCTATGGCTACACCTTC.

The J gene is TRBJ2-3, the V gene TRBV20-1; TRBD2 agrees at 14 bases. The ends lost 1 base at V and 6 bases at J; junction bases unmatched: 3. Germline V gene lookup returns CDR1 DFQATT and CDR2 SNEGSKA (reference sequence). The CDR3 length is 15 residues. The CDR3 nucleotides are TGCAGTGCTAGAGGACTAGCGGGAGGGGCGGATACGCAGTATTTT. This gives the protein CSARGLAGGADTQYF.